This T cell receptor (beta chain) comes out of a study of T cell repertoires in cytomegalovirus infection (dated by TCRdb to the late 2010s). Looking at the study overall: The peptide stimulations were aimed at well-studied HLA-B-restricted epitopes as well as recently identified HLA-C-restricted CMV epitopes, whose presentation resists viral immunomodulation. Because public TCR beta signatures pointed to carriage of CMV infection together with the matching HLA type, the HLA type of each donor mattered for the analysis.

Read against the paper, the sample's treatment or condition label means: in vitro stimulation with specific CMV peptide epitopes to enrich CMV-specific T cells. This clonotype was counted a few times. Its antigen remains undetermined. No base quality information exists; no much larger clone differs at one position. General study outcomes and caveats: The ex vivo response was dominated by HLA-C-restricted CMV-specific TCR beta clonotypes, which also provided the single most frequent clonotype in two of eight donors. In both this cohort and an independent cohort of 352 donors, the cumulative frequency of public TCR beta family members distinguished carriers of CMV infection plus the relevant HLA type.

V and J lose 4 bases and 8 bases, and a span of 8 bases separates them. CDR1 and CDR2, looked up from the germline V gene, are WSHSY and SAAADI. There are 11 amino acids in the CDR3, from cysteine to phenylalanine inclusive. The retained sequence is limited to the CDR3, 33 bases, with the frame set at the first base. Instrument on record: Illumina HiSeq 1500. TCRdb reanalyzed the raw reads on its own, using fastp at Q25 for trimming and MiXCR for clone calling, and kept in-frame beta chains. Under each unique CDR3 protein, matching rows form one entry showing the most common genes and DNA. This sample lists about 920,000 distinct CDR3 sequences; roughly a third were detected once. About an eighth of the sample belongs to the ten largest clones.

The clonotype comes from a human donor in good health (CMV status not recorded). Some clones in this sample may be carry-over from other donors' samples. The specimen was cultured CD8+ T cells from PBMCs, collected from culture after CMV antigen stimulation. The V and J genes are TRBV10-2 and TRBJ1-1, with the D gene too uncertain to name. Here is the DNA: TGCGCCAGCAGTGCGGGAAACGAAGCTTTCTTT. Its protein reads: CASSAGNEAFF.